A selection of T cell receptor beta chains follows, all from one sample in a study of OX40 agonist ivuxolimab in advanced cancers. Clones were sequenced by immunoSEQ multiplex PCR, and TCRdb holds only the in-frame ones, with some missing. The sample yields tens of thousands of clones, around 90% seen once. The sample consisted of CD4+ or CD8+ T cells sorted from blood, taken in a trial of the OX40 agonist ivuxolimab. The receptor set was obtained from an adult with an advanced solid tumor such as melanoma, head and neck, liver or kidney cancer. Each CDR3 is given with its conserved first and last residue. D genes are given only for firm matches.

v_gene,d_gene,CDR3aa
TRBV11-3,-,CASSPGGNTGELFF
TRBV19,-,CASMPGVSREATYEQYF
TRBV27,TRBD1,CASSLGQGIAYGYTF
TRBV7-9,TRBD1,CASSLQGASPLHF
TRBV5-1,-,CASSLVQRTDTQYF
TRBV5-1,-,CASSLLASAEETQYF
TRBV28,-,CASSLYSVNQPQHF
TRBV6-5,-,CASSRRDGAMDEQYF
TRBV15,TRBD2,CATSLVQNSGITF
TRBV10-3,-,CAISGDARRTEAFF
TRBV14,-,CASSQLVGEARYNEQFF
TRBV5-1,-,CASSLAGWGNNYGYTF
TRBV19,-,CASSPSGNTIYF
TRBV6-1,TRBD2,CASIGLAGVSDTQYF
TRBV7-3,TRBD1,CASSVTGGDEAFF
TRBV5-6,-,CASSQGNTEAFF
TRBV28,TRBD1,CASSFRETGSKNIQYF
TRBV19,-,CASSALAGNTIYF
TRBV2,TRBD1,CASTGQVSGANVLTF
TRBV5-4,-,CASSSTQGSQETQYF
TRBV15,-,CATSRDLAYDSNQPQHF
TRBV6-5,TRBD2,CASSSRTSLETQYF
TRBV10-3,TRBD1,CAISDFDRGSTDTQYF
TRBV10-2,TRBD2,CASSEPAGGLVAQYF
TRBV12-5,-,CASGSSGTDTQYF
TRBV6-1,-,CASSLQGGTEAFF
TRBV7-2,TRBD2,CASSFPLAATDTQYF
TRBV10-1,-,CASSAWGHRNTGELFF
TRBV9,-,CASSVSGAFYNEQFF
TRBV7-8,-,CASSPFLLVEETQYF
TRBV18,TRBD1,CASSPFQGVGEKLFF
TRBV5-1,-,CASSRRVGYSPGELFF
TRBV7-9,-,CASSLADRGYTF
TRBV6-5,-,CASRSISSYNSPLHF
TRBV5-4,-,CASSLDQFRTDTQYF
TRBV7-9,-,CASSLVRLGGTEAFF
TRBV19,-,CASRAREDTGELFF
TRBV5-1,-,CASSLEGFVNTEAFF
TRBV18,TRBD2,CASSLWTSSYNEQFF
TRBV7-6,-,CASSLGGQKTQYF
TRBV5-4,-,CASSLGSREDTEAFF
TRBV7-2,-,CASRPSGADTQYF
TRBV5-6,-,CASSLYPGQVYEQYF
TRBV4-2,TRBD2,CASSQRLARSEQFF
TRBV5-1,TRBD1,CASSSTVGTEINYGYTF
TRBV9,TRBD2,CASSARLAGETQYF
TRBV7-2,-,CASSPRTDSEQYF
TRBV7-2,-,CASSLNGNSGNTIYF
TRBV19,-,CASSIEGPWGYTF
TRBV5-6,TRBD1,CASSSRDSYNSPLHF
TRBV10-3,-,CAISKGLAQETQYF
TRBV18,TRBD2,CASSLGGSSYNEQFF
TRBV14,-,CASSPGLSTDTQYF
TRBV10-2,-,CASSQLAKNIQYF
TRBV15,-,CATSRQRAYEQYF